This record covers a single TCR beta chain. The CDR3 contains 15 residues. CDR1 and CDR2 from the germline V gene are SGDLS and YYNGEE. V dropped 0 bases and J dropped 8; count of bases not matched to a gene: 4. The sample originates from a study of CD8 T cells in Susac syndrome. RNA totalling roughly 0.45 to 1 ug underwent reverse transcription with random hexamers. TCRdb ran MiXCR on the immunoSEQ multiplex PCR reads and lists one entry per CDR3 protein. The profile shows some 130,000 distinct CDR3 sequences, approximately 95% of them singletons. Sequenced material: CD8+ T cells from PBMCs. This chain joins TRBV9 and TRBJ2-1, with 11 nucleotides matching TRBD1. This TCR derives from a human donor with Susac syndrome. Written as DNA, the CDR3 is TGTGCCAGCAGCGTAGGGGACAGGGGGTTAGATGAGCAGTTCTTC. It yields the protein CASSVGDRGLDEQFF.